The source of this T cell receptor beta chain is a study of shared clonotypes between healthy human individuals. The V end was cut by 0 bases, the J end by 7 bases, with 11 bases between. CDR3 length: 15 residues. Germline V gene lookup returns CDR1 SGHRS and CDR2 YFSETQ. Clones were read by immunoSEQ multiplex PCR, and TCRdb kept only the in-frame ones, dropping some. The sample has 400,000 to 600,000 clones; around 95% are singletons. The sequencing input was naive CD4+ T cells sorted from blood. Subset given: CD45RA+ positively selected. This clonotype was obtained from a woman aged 25 to 39 in good health. This chain links TRBV5-1 with TRBJ1-6; D uncertain. CDR3 sequence (DNA): TGCGCCAGCAGCTTGGGGACCGTCCAGAATTCACCCCTCCACTTT. It is translated as CASSLGTVQNSPLHF.